The T cell receptor beta chain described here comes from a study of circulating tumor DNA in untreated peripheral T-cell lymphoma (dated by TCRdb to 2020 to 2022). Overall results and qualifications from the work: Tumor-specific clonotypes were identified in approximately 77% of patients, with identification achieved from over 85% of baseline tissues and about 70% of baseline serum samples.

From V the trimming removes 9 bases and from J it removes 0 bases, while the gene matches leave 11 bases of the junction unaccounted for. The CDR3, cysteine through phenylalanine, is 17 amino acids long. Solely the CDR3 DNA is kept, with 51 bases framed from the first base. The germline V gene (reference sequence) specifies LNHDA as CDR1 and SQIVND as CDR2. Library prep was done by the immunoSEQ multiplex PCR assay. Entries here come from immuneACCESS through TCRdb and include only in-frame sequences with V and J called. Some clones fail to appear in such tables; in the studies checked, an unresolved V gene covers under half of the shortfall, and the cause of the remainder is unknown. This sample gives about 2,700 clones in total; roughly 64% of them show up just once. In total, the top ten clones hold under 9.5% of the sample. Details on this clone: It lacks a known antigen. No much larger clonotype is one base removed from it; base qualities were not supplied.

To find tumor-specific TCR clonotypes, researchers sequenced baseline tumor tissue that had been collected prior to treatment. In a trial, the study monitored patients with peripheral T-cell lymphoma who were getting frontline treatment by applying next-generation sequencing to their T-cell receptor sequences. In this chain, TRBV19 is recombined with TRBJ2-2; 9 bases in between match TRBD2. The receptor's source is a human donor with peripheral T-cell lymphoma. Sequenced sample: tumor tissue. The CDR3 region: CASEKGSGGANTGELFF. The nucleotide sequence is given as TGTGCCAGCGAAAAGGGTAGCGGGGGAGCGAACACCGGGGAGCTGTTTTTT.